This T cell receptor beta chain was sequenced in a study of blood T cell repertoires in COVID-19. Profiled with immunoSEQ multiplex PCR; TCRdb holds only in-frame clones, not every one. The data contain about 250,000 clones, 88% of them seen just once; the ten biggest clones take up about 3%. The sequence derives from a woman between 50 and 59 years old who had recovered from COVID-19. The sequenced sample was PBMCs or T cells enriched from blood (not recorded which).

As DNA, the CDR3 is TGTGCCAGCAGTGATTCCAGGGGTCAGACCCAGTACTTC. Translated: CASSDSRGQTQYF. The gene calls are TRBV2 and TRBJ2-5; possible D gene TRBD1, 6 bases. Germline V CDR1 and CDR2: SNHLY, FYNNEI. This CDR3 has 13 residues. Deletions cut 3 bases from V and 6 bases from J, with 11 bases between. Based on the CDR3 plus reference TRBV2 and TRBJ2-5, the full variable domain is EPEVTQTPSHQVTQMGQEVILRCVPISNHLYFYWYRQILGQKVEFLVSFYNNEISEKSEIFDDQFSVERPDGSNFTLKIRSTKLEDSAMYFCASSDSRGQTQYFGPGTRLLVL.